This T cell receptor (beta chain) comes out of a study of T cells after yellow fever vaccination. Overall study results and limits: Highly abundant clonotypes carried over from the bulk population could end up in FACS-sorted repertoires as contaminants.

Using its own MiXCR run on the 5' RACE reads, TCRdb lists one record per CDR3 protein. The data contain under 400,000 distinct CDR3 sequences, around a tenth of them seen just once; the ten biggest clones take up less than 20%. The V gene end was trimmed by 0 bases and the J gene end by 3 bases; junction bases not matched to a gene: 16. Looked up from germline, CDR1 is DFQATT and CDR2 is SNEGSKA (reference sequence). This CDR3 is built from 18 residues. Notes on this clonotype: The antigen is undetermined.

This clonotype originated in a man between 18 and 29 years old who received the YFV17D yellow fever vaccine. This sample comprised PBMCs, obtained on the day of the first yellow fever vaccination. V and J are TRBV20-1 and TRBJ2-5; TRBD1 agrees at 7 bases. The CDR3 spells CSARDRGGQYHPKETQYF. The CDR3, as DNA: TGCAGTGCTAGAGATAGAGGGGGACAGTACCATCCAAAAGAGACCCAGTACTTC.